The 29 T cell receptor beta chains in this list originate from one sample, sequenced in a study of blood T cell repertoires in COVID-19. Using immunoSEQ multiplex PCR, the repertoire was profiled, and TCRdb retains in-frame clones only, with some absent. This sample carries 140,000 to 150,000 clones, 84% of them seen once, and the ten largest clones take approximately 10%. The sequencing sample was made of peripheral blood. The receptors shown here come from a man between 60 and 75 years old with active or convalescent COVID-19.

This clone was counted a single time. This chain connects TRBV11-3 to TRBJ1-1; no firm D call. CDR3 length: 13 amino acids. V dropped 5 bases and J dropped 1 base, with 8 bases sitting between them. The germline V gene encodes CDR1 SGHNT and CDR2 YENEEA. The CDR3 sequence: CASSATWNTEAFF. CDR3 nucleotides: TGTGCCAGCAGCGCCACTTGGAACACTGAAGCTTTCTTT.

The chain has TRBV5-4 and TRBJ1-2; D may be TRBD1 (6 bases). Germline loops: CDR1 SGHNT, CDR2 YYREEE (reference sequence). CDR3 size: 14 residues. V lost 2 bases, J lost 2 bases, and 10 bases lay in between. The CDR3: CASSLGQKNYGYTF. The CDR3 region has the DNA TGTGCCAGCAGCTTAGGACAGAAGAACTATGGCTACACCTTC.

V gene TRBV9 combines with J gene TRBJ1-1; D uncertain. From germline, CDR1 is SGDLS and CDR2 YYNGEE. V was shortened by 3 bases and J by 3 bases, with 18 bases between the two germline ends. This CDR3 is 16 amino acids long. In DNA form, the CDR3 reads TGTGCCAGCAGCGCCAGATCCGACTTGGTGTACACTGAAGCTTTCTTT. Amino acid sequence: CASSARSDLVYTEAFF. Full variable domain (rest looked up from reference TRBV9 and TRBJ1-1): DSGVTQTPKHLITATGQRVTLRCSPRSGDLSVYWYQQSLDQGLQFLIQYYNGEERAKGNILERFSAQQFPDLHSELNLSSLELGDSALYFCASSARSDLVYTEAFFGQGTRLTVV.

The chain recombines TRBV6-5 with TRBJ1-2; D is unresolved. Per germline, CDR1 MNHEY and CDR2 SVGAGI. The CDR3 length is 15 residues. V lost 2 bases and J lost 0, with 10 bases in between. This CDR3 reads CASSYDFSANYGYTF. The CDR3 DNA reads TGTGCCAGCAGTTACGATTTCAGTGCTAACTATGGCTACACCTTC.

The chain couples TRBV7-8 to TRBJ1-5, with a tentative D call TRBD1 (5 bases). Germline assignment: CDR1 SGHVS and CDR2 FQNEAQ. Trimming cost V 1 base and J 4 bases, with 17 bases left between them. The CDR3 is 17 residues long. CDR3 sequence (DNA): TGTGCCAGCAGCTTAGATGTGGGGCCGGCAGGGAATCAGCCCCAGCATTTT. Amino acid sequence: CASSLDVGPAGNQPQHF.

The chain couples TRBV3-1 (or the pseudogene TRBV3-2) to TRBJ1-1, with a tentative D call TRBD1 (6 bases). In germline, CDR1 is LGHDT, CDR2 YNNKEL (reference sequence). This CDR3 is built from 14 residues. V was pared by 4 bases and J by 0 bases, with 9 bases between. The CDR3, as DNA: TGTGCCAGCAGCCTTGGACAGTTGAACACTGAAGCTTTCTTT. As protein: CASSLGQLNTEAFF.

CDR3 nucleotides: TGTGCCAGCAGTGAAGCGCTGGGGACTCCCTACGAGCAGTACTTC. It encodes CASSEALGTPYEQYF. J is TRBJ2-7 and V is TRBV6-1, with D possibly being TRBD2 (6 bases). CDR1 is MNHNS, CDR2 SASEGT, per germline. The CDR3 runs 15 residues. Trimming took off 0 bases at V and 2 bases at J, with 11 bases between the two ends.

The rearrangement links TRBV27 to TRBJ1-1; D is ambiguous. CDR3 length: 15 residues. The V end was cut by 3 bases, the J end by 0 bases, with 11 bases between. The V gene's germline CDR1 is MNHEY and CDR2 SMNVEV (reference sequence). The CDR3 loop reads CASSFSTVMNTEAFF. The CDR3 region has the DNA TGTGCCAGCAGTTTCTCTACAGTGATGAACACTGAAGCTTTCTTT.

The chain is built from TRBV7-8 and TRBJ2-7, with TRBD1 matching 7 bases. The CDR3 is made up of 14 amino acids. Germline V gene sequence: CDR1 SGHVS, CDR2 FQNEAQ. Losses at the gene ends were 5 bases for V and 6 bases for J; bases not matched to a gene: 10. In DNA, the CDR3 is TGTGCCAGCAGCAACCAGGGGGTGGGTGGCGAGCAGTACGTC. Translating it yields CASSNQGVGGEQYV.

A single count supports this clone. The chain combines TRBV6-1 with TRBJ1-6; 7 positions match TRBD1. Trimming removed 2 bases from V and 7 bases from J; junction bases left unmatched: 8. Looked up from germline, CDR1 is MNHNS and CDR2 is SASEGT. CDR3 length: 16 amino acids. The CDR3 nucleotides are TGTGCCAGCAGTGAAATATTAACAGGGGAGAATTCACCCCTCCACTTT. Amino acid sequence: CASSEILTGENSPLHF.

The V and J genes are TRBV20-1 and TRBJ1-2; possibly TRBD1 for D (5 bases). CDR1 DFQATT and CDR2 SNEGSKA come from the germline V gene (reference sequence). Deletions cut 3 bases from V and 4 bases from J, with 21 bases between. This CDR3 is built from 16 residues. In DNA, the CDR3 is TGCAGTGCTAGTAGTGTCGACAGCATCTCACCCTATGGCTACACCTTC. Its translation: CSASSVDSISPYGYTF.

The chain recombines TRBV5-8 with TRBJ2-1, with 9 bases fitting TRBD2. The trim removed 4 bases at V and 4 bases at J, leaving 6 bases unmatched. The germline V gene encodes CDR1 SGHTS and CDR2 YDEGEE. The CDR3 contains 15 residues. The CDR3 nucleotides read TGTGCCAGCAGCATCCCTAGCGGGGCTTACAATGAGCAGTTCTTC. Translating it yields CASSIPSGAYNEQFF.

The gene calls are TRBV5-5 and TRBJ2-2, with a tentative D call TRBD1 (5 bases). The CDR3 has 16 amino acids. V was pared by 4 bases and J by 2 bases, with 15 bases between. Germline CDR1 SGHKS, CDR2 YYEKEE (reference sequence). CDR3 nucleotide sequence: TGTGCCAGCAGCCCCCCTGAGACAGCTAACACCGGGGAGCTGTTTTTT. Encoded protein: CASSPPETANTGELFF.

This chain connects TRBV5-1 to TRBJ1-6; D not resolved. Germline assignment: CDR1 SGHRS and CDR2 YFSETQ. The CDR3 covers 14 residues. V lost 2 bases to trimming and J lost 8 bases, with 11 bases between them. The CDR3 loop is CASSFRGIDSPLHF. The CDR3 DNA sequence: TGCGCCAGCAGCTTCCGGGGTATCGATTCACCCCTCCACTTT.

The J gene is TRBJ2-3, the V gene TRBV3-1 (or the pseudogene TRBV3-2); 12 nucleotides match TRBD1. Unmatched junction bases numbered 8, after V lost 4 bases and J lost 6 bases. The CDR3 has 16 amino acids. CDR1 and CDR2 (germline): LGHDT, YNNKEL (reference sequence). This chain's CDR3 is CASSPAGTGGADTQYF. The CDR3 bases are TGTGCCAGCAGCCCGGCCGGGACAGGGGGCGCGGATACGCAGTATTTT.

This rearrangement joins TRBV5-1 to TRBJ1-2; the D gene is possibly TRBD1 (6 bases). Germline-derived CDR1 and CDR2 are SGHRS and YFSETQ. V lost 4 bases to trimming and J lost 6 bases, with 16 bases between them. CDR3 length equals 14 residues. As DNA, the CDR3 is TGCGCCAGCAGCCAAGACAGGCCTCGGGATGGCTACACCTTC. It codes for CASSQDRPRDGYTF.

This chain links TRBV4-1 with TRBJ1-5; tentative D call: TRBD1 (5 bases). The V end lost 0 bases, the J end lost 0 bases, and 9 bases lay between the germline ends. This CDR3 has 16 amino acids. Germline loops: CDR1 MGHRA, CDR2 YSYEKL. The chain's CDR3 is CASSQDRGNSNQPQHF. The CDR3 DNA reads TGCGCCAGCAGCCAAGATAGGGGAAATAGCAATCAGCCCCAGCATTTT.

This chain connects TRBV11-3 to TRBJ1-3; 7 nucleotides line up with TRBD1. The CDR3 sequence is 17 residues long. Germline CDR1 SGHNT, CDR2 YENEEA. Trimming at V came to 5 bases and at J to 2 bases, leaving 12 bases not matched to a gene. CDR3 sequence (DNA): TGTGCCAGCAGCCCGAGGACAGGAGTAGAACCTGGAAACACCATATATTTT. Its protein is CASSPRTGVEPGNTIYF.

The CDR3 region has the DNA TGTGCCAGCAGCTTAGCGGTGTACCAAGAGACCCAGTACTTC. Protein sequence: CASSLAVYQETQYF. The chain joins TRBV6-2 or TRBV6-3 to TRBJ2-5; perhaps TRBD2 as D (6 bases). Germline assignment: CDR1 MNHEY and CDR2 SVGEGT. The CDR3 is made up of 14 amino acids. The V end was cut by 6 bases, the J end by 0 bases, with 11 bases between.

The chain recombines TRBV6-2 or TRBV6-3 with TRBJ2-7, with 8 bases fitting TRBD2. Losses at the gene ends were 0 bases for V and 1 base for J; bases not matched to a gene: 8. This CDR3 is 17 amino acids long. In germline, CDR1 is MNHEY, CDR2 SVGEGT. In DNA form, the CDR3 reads TGTGCCAGCAGTTACTCTTTTACTAGCGGTCTATCCTACGAGCAGTACTTC. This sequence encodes CASSYSFTSGLSYEQYF.

The CDR3 spells CASSVAAGAITGELFF. CDR3 DNA: TGTGCCAGCAGCGTAGCCGCGGGAGCGATCACCGGGGAGCTGTTTTTT. The V call is TRBV9, the J call TRBJ2-2; 7 bases fit TRBD2. CDR3 length equals 16 residues. Germline assignment: CDR1 SGDLS and CDR2 YYNGEE. V dropped 0 bases and J dropped 4; count of bases not matched to a gene: 6. The full variable domain, completed using reference TRBV9 and TRBJ2-2, is DSGVTQTPKHLITATGQRVTLRCSPRSGDLSVYWYQQSLDQGLQFLIQYYNGEERAKGNILERFSAQQFPDLHSELNLSSLELGDSALYFCASSVAAGAITGELFFGEGSRLTVL.

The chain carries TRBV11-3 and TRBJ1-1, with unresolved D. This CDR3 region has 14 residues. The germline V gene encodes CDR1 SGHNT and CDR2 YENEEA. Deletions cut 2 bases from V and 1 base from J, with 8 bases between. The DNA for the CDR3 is TGTGCCAGCAGCTTACGGGGAACGAACACTGAAGCTTTCTTT. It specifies CASSLRGTNTEAFF.

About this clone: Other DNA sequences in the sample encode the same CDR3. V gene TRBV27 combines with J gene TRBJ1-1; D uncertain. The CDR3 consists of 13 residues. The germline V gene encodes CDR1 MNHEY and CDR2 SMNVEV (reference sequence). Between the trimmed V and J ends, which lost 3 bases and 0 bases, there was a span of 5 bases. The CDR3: CASSLSVNTEAFF. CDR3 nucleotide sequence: TGTGCCAGCAGTTTGTCAGTGAACACTGAAGCTTTCTTT.

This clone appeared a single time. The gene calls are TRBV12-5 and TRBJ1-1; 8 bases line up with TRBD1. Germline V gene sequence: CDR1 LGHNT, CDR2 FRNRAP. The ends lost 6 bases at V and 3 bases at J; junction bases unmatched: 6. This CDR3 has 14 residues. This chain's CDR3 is CASGRGQEYTEAFF. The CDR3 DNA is TGTGCTAGTGGCAGGGGACAGGAGTACACTGAAGCTTTCTTT.

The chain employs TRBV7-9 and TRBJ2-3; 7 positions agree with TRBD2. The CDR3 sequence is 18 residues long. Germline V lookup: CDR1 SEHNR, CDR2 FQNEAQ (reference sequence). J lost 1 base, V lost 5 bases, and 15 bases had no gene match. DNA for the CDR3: TGTGCCAGCAGCCCTCGCGTTGGCGGGAGCGTTGGCACAGATACGCAGTATTTT. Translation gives CASSPRVGGSVGTDTQYF.

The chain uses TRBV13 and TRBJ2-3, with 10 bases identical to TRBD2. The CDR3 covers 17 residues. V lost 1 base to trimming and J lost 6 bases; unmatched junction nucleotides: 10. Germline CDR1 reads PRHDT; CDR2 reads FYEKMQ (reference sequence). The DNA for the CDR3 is TGTGCCAGCAGCTTAGAGTTTGGACTAGCGGATCCTGATACGCAGTATTTT. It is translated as CASSLEFGLADPDTQYF.

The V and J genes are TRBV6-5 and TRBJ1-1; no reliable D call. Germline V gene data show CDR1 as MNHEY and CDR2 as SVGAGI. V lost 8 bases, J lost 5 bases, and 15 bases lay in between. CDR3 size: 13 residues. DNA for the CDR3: TGTGCCAGCGCCCTCGAGACTTCGACTGAAGCTTTCTTT. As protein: CASALETSTEAFF.

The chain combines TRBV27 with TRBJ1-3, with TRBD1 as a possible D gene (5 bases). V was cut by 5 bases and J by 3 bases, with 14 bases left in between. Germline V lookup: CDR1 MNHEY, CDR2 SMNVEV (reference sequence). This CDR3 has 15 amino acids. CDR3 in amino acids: CASSQIGGIGNTIYF. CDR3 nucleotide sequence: TGTGCCAGCAGTCAAATTGGGGGGATTGGAAACACCATATATTTT.

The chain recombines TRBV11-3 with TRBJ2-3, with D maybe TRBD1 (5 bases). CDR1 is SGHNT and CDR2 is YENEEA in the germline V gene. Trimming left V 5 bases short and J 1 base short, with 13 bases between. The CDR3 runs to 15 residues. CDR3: CASSLPLRGTDTQYF. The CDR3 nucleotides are TGTGCCAGCAGCCTCCCTCTCAGGGGCACAGATACGCAGTATTTT.